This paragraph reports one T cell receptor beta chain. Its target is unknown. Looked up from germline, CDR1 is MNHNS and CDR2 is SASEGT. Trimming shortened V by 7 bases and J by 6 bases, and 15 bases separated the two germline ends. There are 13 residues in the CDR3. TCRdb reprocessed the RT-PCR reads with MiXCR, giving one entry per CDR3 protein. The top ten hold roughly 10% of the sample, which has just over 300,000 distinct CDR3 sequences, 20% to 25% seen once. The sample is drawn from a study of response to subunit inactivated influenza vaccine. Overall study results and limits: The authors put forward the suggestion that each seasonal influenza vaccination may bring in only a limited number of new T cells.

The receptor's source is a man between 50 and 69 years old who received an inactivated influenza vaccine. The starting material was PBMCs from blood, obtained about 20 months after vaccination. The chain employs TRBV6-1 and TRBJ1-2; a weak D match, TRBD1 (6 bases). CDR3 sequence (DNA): TGTGCCAGCACCAACGGGGGGGCTGATGGCTACACCTTC. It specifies CASTNGGADGYTF.